A selection of T cell receptor beta chains follows, all from one sample in a study of T-cell memory formation after mild COVID-19. From the 5' RACE reads, TCRdb called clonotypes with MiXCR, one entry per CDR3 protein. The repertoire holds roughly 350,000 distinct CDR3 sequences, with about 13% as singletons. Sequencing was done on a sample of PBMCs or a T cell subset sorted from them (not recorded which). The receptor set was obtained from a man between 18 and 35 years old who had mild COVID-19 (a few samples of this study predate the infection). Cell type and time point are not known. CDR3s include the opening cysteine and the closing phenylalanine or tryptophan. Each record gives: clone size, D gene, V gene, J gene, CDR3 DNA, CDR3 protein. D genes are given only for firm matches. The listing skips clone size in some rows; elsewhere it reads once, few, many or a size class.

>few|TRBD2|TRBV7-2|TRBJ2-5
TGTGCCAGCAGGAAGCTAGCGGGAGAGACCCAGTACTTC
CASRKLAGETQYF
>-|TRBD1|TRBV12-3/TRBV12-4|TRBJ2-5
TGTGCCAGCAGTGGGACAGCACGGAAGACCCAGTACTTC
CASSGTARKTQYF
>-|TRBD1|TRBV5-1|TRBJ2-7
TGCGCCAGCAGCAACGGACAGGGACCCTACGAGCAGTACTTC
CASSNGQGPYEQYF
>-|-|TRBV6-5|TRBJ2-5
TGTGCCAGCAGTTCAGGGGTCGACGGTCCGGAGACCCAGTACTTC
CASSSGVDGPETQYF
>few|TRBD1|TRBV5-1|TRBJ1-2
TGCGCCAGCAGCGACAGGGCGGGCTATGGCTACACCTTC
CASSDRAGYGYTF
>many|-|TRBV7-6|TRBJ2-1
TGTGCCAGCAGCTTTTCGACAGGAATATACAATGAGCAGTTCTTC
CASSFSTGIYNEQFF
>-|-|TRBV5-1|TRBJ2-1
TGCGCCAGCAGCTCCCGGGCCGCAGAGAATGAGCAGTTCTTC
CASSSRAAENEQFF
>few|-|TRBV7-3|TRBJ2-7
TGTGCCAGCAGCCCAGGAGGGGGCCTAGCGAACACCTACGAGCAGTACTTC
CASSPGGGLANTYEQYF
>few|TRBD2|TRBV29-1|TRBJ2-1
TGCAGCGTTGAAGATTCAGCGGGGGGCGTGACTGAGCAGTTCTTC
CSVEDSAGGVTEQFF
>-|-|TRBV6-2/TRBV6-3|TRBJ1-4
TGTGCCAGCAGTTGGACAACAGCGAATGAAAAACTGTTTTTT
CASSWTTANEKLFF
>-|-|TRBV27|TRBJ2-1
TGTGCCAGCAGTTACACGGGACCAGACAATGAGCAGTTCTTC
CASSYTGPDNEQFF
>-|TRBD1|TRBV6-5|TRBJ1-2
TGTGCCAGCAGTTCGGCCGGGACAGGGGGCAGTAGCTACACCTTC
CASSSAGTGGSSYTF
>-|TRBD2|TRBV6-5|TRBJ2-1
TGTGCCAGCAGCTCCAGGATTAGCGGGGCCACAAACAATGAGCAGTTCTTC
CASSSRISGATNNEQFF
>-|-|TRBV6-2/TRBV6-3|TRBJ1-5
TGTGCCAGCAGGCCCATTGATTGGGAAGGAAGCAATCAGCCCCAGCATTTT
CASRPIDWEGSNQPQHF
>few|-|TRBV12-3/TRBV12-4|TRBJ1-1
TGTGCCAGCGACGGTCACATGAACACTGAAGCTTTCTTT
CASDGHMNTEAFF
>-|-|TRBV5-1|TRBJ2-3
TGCGCCAGCAGCTGGGGGGGACAGCCAGATACGCAGTATTTT
CASSWGGQPDTQYF
>-|TRBD1|TRBV20-1|TRBJ2-1
TGCAGTGCTACACAGGGGGCGGCTTACAATGAGCAGTTCTTC
CSATQGAAYNEQFF
>-|TRBD2|TRBV4-3|TRBJ2-7
TGCGCCAGCAGCGTGGGACTAGCGGAAAGCGAGCAGTACTTC
CASSVGLAESEQYF
>many|-|TRBV27|TRBJ2-2
TGTGCCAGCAGTACCAATGGGCCGAACACCGGGGAGCTGTTTTTT
CASSTNGPNTGELFF
>few|-|TRBV11-2|TRBJ2-4
TGTGCCAGCAGCTTTACGTGGGGACCTCGTGATCAAAACATTCAGTACTTC
CASSFTWGPRDQNIQYF
>-|-|TRBV27|TRBJ2-2
TGTGCCAGCAGTCCCATCGCGTCCGGGGAGCTGTTTTTT
CASSPIASGELFF
>-|-|TRBV10-3|TRBJ1-3
TGTGCCATCAGTTCCCAACAGGGTACGGGAAACACCATATATTTT
CAISSQQGTGNTIYF
>many|-|TRBV7-2|TRBJ1-2
TGTGCCAGCCCAGGGGTGGGGGGCTACACCTTC
CASPGVGGYTF
>-|-|TRBV5-1|TRBJ1-2
TGCGCCAGCAGCTTCCTGACGGAATATGGCTGCACCTTC
CASSFLTEYGCTF
>-|-|TRBV6-6|TRBJ1-2
TGTGCCAGCAGTTACACCCCTTGGGATGGCTACACCTTC
CASSYTPWDGYTF